This T cell receptor beta chain was profiled in a study of shared clonotypes between healthy human individuals. Study observations and caveats: Clonotypes which were not shared had lower generation probabilities than clonotypes that all four donors shared. Sequencing depth was a factor that was expected to affect clonotype sharing among donors.

Each cell subset's genomic DNA was divided evenly among several immunoSEQ plates. The repertoire was sequenced with immunoSEQ multiplex PCR; TCRdb's copy has only in-frame clones and lacks some. The table lists 900,000 to 1,200,000 clones, about 84% of them singletons, with 0.6% to 0.75% in the top ten. On this clone: What it binds is unknown.

Sequencing was done on a sample of memory CD4+ T cells from PBMCs. The subset denotes: CD45RA-negative fraction. This clonotype was sampled from a young man in good health. Some clones in this sample may be carry-over from other donors' samples.

CDR3 DNA sequence: TGCAGCGTTGACCCAGGGGGCTACTATGGCTACACCTTC. Translation: CSVDPGGYYGYTF. The rearrangement links TRBV29-1 to TRBJ1-2; 8 positions match TRBD1. CDR3 length equals 13 residues. The V gene end was trimmed by 3 bases and the J gene end by 3 bases; junction bases not matched to a gene: 3. The germline gives CDR1 SQVTM, CDR2 ANQGSEA. Based on the CDR3 plus reference TRBV29-1 and TRBJ1-2, the full variable domain is SAVISQKPSRDICQRGTSLTIQCQVDSQVTMMFWYRQQPGQSLTLIATANQGSEATYESGFVIDKFPISRPNLTFSTLTVSNMSPEDSSIYLCSVDPGGYYGYTFGSGTRLTVV.